These 24 T cell receptor beta chains originate from one sample sequenced in a study of blood T cell repertoires in COVID-19. Data came from immunoSEQ multiplex PCR; TCRdb stores just in-frame clones and leaves some out. The data contain 200,000 to 250,000 clones, about 85% of them seen just once; the ten biggest clones take up about 2%. Input material: peripheral blood. The receptors derive from a young man who had recovered from COVID-19.

This chain connects TRBV2 to TRBJ2-3; D unresolved. Trimming pared 0 bases from V and 6 bases from J, leaving 10 bases between. CDR1 is SNHLY, CDR2 FYNNEI, per germline. The CDR3 extends over 14 amino acids. The CDR3 loop reads CASSEALRVDTQYF. CDR3 nucleotides: TGTGCCAGCAGTGAAGCGCTTCGGGTGGATACGCAGTATTTT.

This clone appeared a few times. The chain links TRBV21-1 to TRBJ1-1; TRBD1, the table's D call, lacks a check against the DNA. TRBV21-1 is a documented pseudogene. The CDR3 runs to 20 residues. This chain's CDR3 is CASSKKERQGAVVVNTEAFF. CDR3 coding DNA: TGTGCCAGCAGCAAAAAAGAAAGGCAGGGGGCGGTGGTCGTGAACACTGAAGCTTTCTTT.

This clone has a single count. This sequence joins TRBV29-1 and TRBJ1-2; tentative D call: TRBD1 (5 bases). Germline V gene lookup returns CDR1 SQVTM and CDR2 ANQGSEA. The CDR3 sequence is 15 residues long. V lost 3 bases to trimming and J lost 6 bases, with 20 bases between them. The DNA of the CDR3 is TGCAGCGTTGAGGGCTCAGAAGACAGAACCAATGGCTACACCTTC. Encoded protein: CSVEGSEDRTNGYTF.

The CDR3 region has the DNA TGTGCCAGCAGTCCAAACAGGGGGCGGGGGAGTGAGCAGTTCTTC. Its translation is CASSPNRGRGSEQFF. This chain uses TRBV6-6 with TRBJ2-1, with 9 nucleotides matching TRBD1. V lost 5 bases to trimming and J lost 9 bases; unmatched junction nucleotides: 11. The CDR3 has 15 amino acids. Germline loops: CDR1 MNHNY, CDR2 SVGAGI (reference sequence).

The genes are TRBV9 and TRBJ1-2; 8 nucleotides align to TRBD1. V dropped 4 bases and J dropped 7; count of bases not matched to a gene: 6. The CDR3 has 13 residues. The germline V gene has CDR1 SGDLS and CDR2 YYNGEE. CDR3 in DNA: TGTGCCAGCAGCACAGGGGGACTCACTGGCTACACCTTC. This translates into CASSTGGLTGYTF.

CDR3 amino acids: CASSQRGGYETQYF. As DNA, the CDR3 is TGTGCCAGCAGCCAAAGAGGAGGGTATGAGACCCAGTACTTC. This chain joins TRBV3-1 (or the pseudogene TRBV3-2) and TRBJ2-5, with D perhaps matching TRBD2 (6 bases). CDR1 and CDR2 from the germline V gene are LGHDT and YNNKEL (reference sequence). Trimming removed 2 bases at V and 5 bases at J, with 12 bases between. The CDR3 totals 14 residues.

The J gene is TRBJ2-5, the V gene TRBV14; 8 bases are a match to TRBD1. V shed 2 bases and J 2 bases; nucleotides not matched to a gene: 1. The CDR3 covers 14 residues. Looked up from germline, CDR1 is SGHDN and CDR2 is FVKESK. The CDR3 region has the DNA TGTGCCAGCAGCCAAAACAGGGGGCAAGAGACCCAGTACTTC. Its translation: CASSQNRGQETQYF. Full variable domain (outside the CDR3, taken from reference TRBV14 and TRBJ2-5): EAGVTQFPSHSVIEKGQTVTLRCDPISGHDNLYWYRRVMGKEIKFLLHFVKESKQDESGMPNNRFLAERTGGTYSTLKVQPAELEDSGVYFCASSQNRGQETQYFGPGTRLLVL.

The chain has TRBV18 and TRBJ2-2, with TRBD1 as a possible D gene (5 bases). CDR3 size: 14 residues. V was pared by 4 bases and J by 2 bases, with 8 bases between. Germline-derived CDR1 and CDR2 are KGHSH and LQKENI. CDR3 residues: CASSQTDNTGELFF. CDR3 sequence (DNA): TGTGCCAGCTCACAGACAGATAACACCGGGGAGCTGTTTTTT. The entire variable domain, with the rest obtained from reference TRBV18 and TRBJ2-2, is as follows: NAGVMQNPRHLVRRRGQEARLRCSPMKGHSHVYWYRQLPEEGLKFMVYLQKENIIDESGMPKERFSAEFPKEGPSILRIQQVVRGDSAAYFCASSQTDNTGELFFGEGSRLTVL.

V and J are TRBV5-6 and TRBJ1-1; D call uncertain. The CDR3 runs to 13 residues. The germline V and J ends were trimmed by 7 bases and 4 bases, with 14 bases remaining between them. The germline CDR1 and CDR2 sequences are SGHDT and YYEEEE. In DNA, the CDR3 is TGTGCCAGCCGCCGGGGTATATTCACTGAAGCTTTCTTT. Translated: CASRRGIFTEAFF.

The V and J genes are TRBV6-6 and TRBJ1-3; 7 bases are shared with TRBD1. With 6 bases clipped from V and 4 bases from J, the junction kept 6 bases outside the gene matches. CDR3 length: 14 residues. Germline lookup yields CDR1 MNHNY and CDR2 SVGAGI (reference sequence). The CDR3 protein is CASSHGTDGNTIYF. The CDR3 DNA reads TGTGCCAGCAGCCATGGGACAGACGGAAACACCATATATTTT.

The gene calls are TRBV7-6 and TRBJ2-7; no clear D gene. Germline assignment: CDR1 SGHVS and CDR2 FNYEAQ. The CDR3 runs 13 residues. Trimming shortened V by 5 bases and J by 0 bases, and 8 bases separated the two germline ends. In nucleotides, the CDR3 is TGTGCCAGCAGCCCCAGTCGCTCCTACGAGCAGTACTTC. This gives the protein CASSPSRSYEQYF.

Remarks on this clone: Given the absence of the conserved phenylalanine or tryptophan at the CDR3 end, a read error is likely. The DNA is left out, because the CDR3 cannot be placed on it with certainty; the CDR3 is given as TCRdb lists it. The V call is TRBV7-8, the J call TRBJ1-1; TRBD1, the table's D call, lacks a check against the DNA. CDR1 SGHVS and CDR2 FQNEAQ come from the germline V gene. The CDR3 numbers 15 amino acids, ends counted. CDR3: CASSLATAHLPPDRI.

This chain connects TRBV10-3 to TRBJ2-2; 10 nucleotides align to TRBD2. The CDR3 has 16 amino acids. CDR1 is ENHRY, CDR2 SYGVKD, per germline. V shed 6 bases and J 2 bases; nucleotides not matched to a gene: 6. CDR3 protein: CAISSGTSVNTGELFF. Here the CDR3 DNA reads TGTGCCATCAGCTCCGGGACTAGCGTTAACACCGGGGAGCTGTTTTTT.

The CDR3 region has the DNA TGTGCCAGCAGGCCGCGGGAAGGCACTGAAGCTTTCTTT. Encoded protein: CASRPREGTEAFF. The V and J genes are TRBV7-9 and TRBJ1-1, with D unresolved. Germline CDR1 is SEHNR and CDR2 is FQNEAQ (reference sequence). The CDR3 runs to 13 residues. Trimming stripped 6 bases from V and 4 bases from J, with 12 bases between.

Here the CDR3 DNA reads TGCGCCAGCAGCCAAGATCTGGCTCAGCCCCAGCATTTT. Its translation is CASSQDLAQPQHF. The chain links TRBV4-1 to TRBJ1-5; no reliable D call. The V end was cut by 0 bases, the J end by 6 bases, with 6 bases between. Germline lookup yields CDR1 MGHRA and CDR2 YSYEKL. CDR3 length equals 13 residues.

J is TRBJ2-7 and V is TRBV28; 8 nucleotides align to TRBD1. This CDR3 has 13 residues. CDR1 and CDR2 from the germline V gene are MDHEN and SYDVKM. V gave up 3 bases and J gave up 5 bases; unmatched junction bases: 3. The CDR3 bases are TGTGCCAGCAGTTTGAGGACAGGGAACGAGCAGTACTTC. As protein: CASSLRTGNEQYF.

This chain links TRBV5-1 with TRBJ2-5, with a possible D match to TRBD1 (5 bases). Germline V gene data show CDR1 as SGHRS and CDR2 as YFSETQ. V was shortened by 3 bases and J by 4 bases, with 22 bases between the two germline ends. This CDR3 spans 17 amino acids. The CDR3 protein is CASSSATQGGIVETQYF. CDR3 coding DNA: TGCGCCAGCAGCTCGGCTACCCAGGGCGGCATAGTAGAGACCCAGTACTTC.

This clone was detected a few times. The genes are TRBV12-3 or TRBV12-4 and TRBJ1-2; TRBD1 is a possible D gene (6 bases). V was cut by 6 bases and J by 8 bases, with 13 bases left in between. The CDR3 is 12 amino acids. The CDR3 loop is CASSRQAWGYTF. DNA of the CDR3: TGTGCCAGCAGCCGACAGGCCTGGGGCTACACCTTC.

The chain has TRBV10-3 and TRBJ1-3; D call uncertain. The germline V gene has CDR1 ENHRY and CDR2 SYGVKD. This CDR3 region has 15 residues. Trimming shortened V by 6 bases and J by 0 bases, and 12 bases separated the two germline ends. The CDR3 DNA sequence: TGTGCCATCAGCGGCGGAACTACCTCTGGAAACACCATATATTTT. This gives the protein CAISGGTTSGNTIYF.

Points on this clone: The junction shows a germline mismatch at one end, possibly a read error. The CDR3 DNA sequence: TGCGCCAGCAGTTTGGCAGGGGCTAGCACAGATACGCAGTATTTT. As protein: CASSLAGASTDTQYF. This chain links TRBV5-1 with TRBJ2-3, with D possibly TRBD1 on 6 matching bases. The germline CDR1 and CDR2 sequences are SGHRS and YFSETQ. The CDR3 consists of 15 residues.

DNA of the CDR3: TGTGCCAGCAGCTTGGACTTGAACACCGGGGAGCTGTTTTTT. Translation gives CASSLDLNTGELFF. The J gene is TRBJ2-2, the V gene TRBV5-4; D not certain. Germline CDR1 is SGHNT and CDR2 is YYREEE (reference sequence). Trimming pared 0 bases from V and 1 base from J, leaving 4 bases between. The CDR3 contains 14 residues.

This clone came up a few times. The chain uses TRBV6-1 and TRBJ1-1; no clear D. Trimming stripped 2 bases from V and 9 bases from J, with 13 bases between. The germline CDR1 and CDR2 sequences are MNHNS and SASEGT. The CDR3 is 13 amino acids. CDR3 in amino acids: CASSELGVTQAFF. As DNA, the CDR3 is TGTGCCAGCAGTGAACTTGGAGTGACCCAAGCTTTCTTT.

The J gene is TRBJ2-5, the V gene TRBV7-9, with 8 bases identical to TRBD2. Germline V gene lookup returns CDR1 SEHNR and CDR2 FQNEAQ (reference sequence). J gave up 5 bases and V 7 bases, and 6 bases lay outside the gene matches. The CDR3 covers 13 residues. The CDR3 region is CASIPRGGETQYF. CDR3 bases: TGTGCCAGCATCCCCCGGGGGGGGGAGACCCAGTACTTC.

The chain carries TRBV19 and TRBJ1-2; 8 bases agree with TRBD1. The CDR3 runs to 12 residues. From germline, CDR1 is LNHDA and CDR2 SQIVND (reference sequence). V lost 8 bases to trimming and J lost 7 bases; unmatched junction nucleotides: 6. The CDR3 DNA reads as TGTGCCAGTCGGACAGGGATTAGTGGCTACACCTTC. Translated: CASRTGISGYTF.